This paragraph covers one T cell receptor (beta chain) sequence. The CDR3 has 15 amino acids. CDR1 and CDR2 from the germline V gene are MNHEY and SMNVEV (reference sequence). J was trimmed by 5 bases and V by 6 bases; bases with no gene match: 8. Here immunoSEQ multiplex PCR was the method, and the copy in TCRdb shows in-frame clones only, minus some. The sample contains roughly 260,000 clones, 75% to 90% of which appear only once. The data were taken from a study of blood T cell repertoires in COVID-19. In terms of age and location, participants ranged from about 18 to 90 years and lived in about two dozen US areas.

This receptor was identified in a woman aged 30 to 39 with acute COVID-19. V is TRBV27 and J is TRBJ2-1; 9 bases are shared with TRBD1. What was sequenced was PBMCs or T cells enriched from blood (not recorded which). The CDR3 is CASSKTGQGHNEQFF. The DNA of the CDR3 is TGTGCCAGCAGCAAAACGGGACAGGGCCACAATGAGCAGTTCTTC.